This T cell receptor (beta chain) stems from a study of blood T cell repertoires in COVID-19. With 8 bases removed from V and 0 bases from J, the gap between germline ends came to 19 bases. This CDR3 is 16 amino acids long. Germline values: CDR1 GTSNPN, CDR2 SVGIG (reference sequence). Authors' data handling: Amplification with reference gene primers provided the estimates of nucleated cell counts. Using immunoSEQ multiplex PCR, the repertoire was profiled, and TCRdb retains in-frame clones only, with some absent. V, J and clone size are taken as reported in that table, and D and trimming were inferred from the DNA itself. Among fewer than 85,000 clones, 88% were seen once, and the ten largest hold roughly 5.5%.

Sequencing input: peripheral blood. The receptor was derived from a human donor in a cohort sampled during active COVID-19. The chain couples TRBV30 to TRBJ1-4; D perhaps matches TRBD1 (6 bases). The CDR3 DNA follows: TGTGCCGTAATCTGGGGGCCCCCGTCAACTAATGAAAAACTGTTTTTT. Protein product: CAVIWGPPSTNEKLFF.